What follows describes a single TCR beta chain. The antigen it binds to is not known. One base away there is no much larger clone; base qualities are not given. TCR beta CDR3 regions were sequenced from DNA using the immunoSEQ Assay. Per the original workflow: T cell density was computed as TCR beta template counts normalized to usable DNA estimated by amplifying housekeeping genes. Using the preseqR package, richness was estimated by extrapolating to 120,000 templates for tissue samples and 400,000 templates for PBMC samples. Clonality was calculated as one minus Pielou's evenness. Tissue-enriched TCRs were identified by differential abundance testing using productive amino-acid clonotypes, minimum total count 5 and alpha 0.1. The Jaccard Index and the Morisita Overlap Index were used to measure how much the repertoires overlapped between compartments. GLIPH clustered TCR beta CDR3s with public tetramer-defined viral CDR3s; viral motifs required at least three viral sequences plus V-gene enrichment. This is the immuneACCESS table as TCRdb keeps it, with only in-frame sequences that have V and J called. A part of the clones is gone; compared with another copy, unresolved V genes explain less than half, and the rest is unexplained. The DNA gave D and trimming, while V, J and clone size come from that table. This sample gives under 45,000 clones in total; roughly 83% of them show up just once. Jointly, the top ten make up around 7.9% of the sample.

This sample is part of a study of T cells in localized non-small cell lung cancer (dated by TCRdb to 2020 to 2021). About the investigation overall: Comparing tumors with uninvolved tumor-adjacent lungs, the study looked at the T cell repertoires of about 240 patients with early-stage NSCLC. All 250 or so NSCLC patients in the cohort were treatment-naive and had localized lung tumors that were resected. A mean age of approximately 70 years was recorded for the NSCLC patients, of whom 129 were male and over 100 were female.

Paper-wide results and their limitations: Since the design was exploratory, TCR variables were selected using unadjusted p-values with no false-discovery rate correction. Longer overall survival was associated with higher T cell density in blood, whereas shorter survival was associated with higher clonality in adjacent lung. Uninvolved tumor-adjacent lung showed the highest T cell clonality, higher than tumor, which suggests more focused antigenic responses in the uninvolved tumor-adjacent lung. Because multi-region tumor sequencing was not performed, intratumor heterogeneity could not be ruled out. Of the top 100 tumor clones, a median of around 57 were detected in paired uninvolved adjacent lung; over 25 were also among that lung's top 100.

At diagnosis, peripheral blood, uninvolved tumor-adjacent lung and tumor were collected and stored as a combination of fresh-frozen and FFPE material. For TCR repertoire profiling, blood samples were analyzed in the form of peripheral blood mononuclear cells. V lost 3 bases and J lost 1 base; the stretch between them is 12 bases long. CDR1 SNHLY and CDR2 FYNNEI were looked up in the germline V gene. The CDR3 numbers 15 residues from cysteine through phenylalanine. Only the CDR3 region is kept as DNA, spanning 45 bases read in frame from base 1. The V and J genes are TRBV2 and TRBJ2-5; the D segment cannot be called with confidence. The clonotype originates from a man aged 35 to 69 with stage II lung adenocarcinoma. The material sequenced was PBMCs, taken before any cancer treatment. CDR3 protein: CASSENTLPQETQYF. The DNA is TGTGCCAGCAGTGAGAACACCCTACCCCAAGAGACCCAGTACTTC.